Presented here are 12 T cell receptor beta chains from one specimen sequenced in a study of human T cells and chemical hapten exposure. Time point defined: patch test 2, 6 weeks after DPC sensitization. Documented treatment: therapeutic diphenylcyclopropenone sensitization with weekly scalp DPC. MiXCR was run by TCRdb on the RACE reads, yielding one entry per CDR3 protein. Of 80,000 to 100,000 distinct CDR3 sequences detected, under 11% appear once; the ten largest clones hold around 5%. The sample here was whole blood, taken in connection with sensitization to the hapten diphenylcyclopropenone (DPC). These receptors all come from a woman between 45 and 60 years old with alopecia areata. Some clones in this sample may be carry-over from other donors' samples.

This clonotype was detected only a few times. CDR3: CACGSANEKLFF. CDR3 nucleotides: TGTGCCTGTGGATCAGCTAATGAAAAACTGTTTTTT. The V and J genes are TRBV30 and TRBJ1-4; no reliable D call. V was cut by 6 bases and J by 3 bases, with 8 bases left in between. The CDR3 covers 12 residues. Germline V gives CDR1 GTSNPN, CDR2 SVGIG (reference sequence).

The genes are TRBV6-2 or TRBV6-3 and TRBJ2-3, with 9 bases aligning to TRBD1. V trimming: 7 bases; J trimming: 4 bases; junction bases outside the gene matches: 12. Germline CDR1 is MNHEY and CDR2 is SVGEGT. The CDR3 runs 16 residues. CDR3 sequence (DNA): TGTGCCAGCAAGAGGACAGGGGCCCGGGGGGCAGATACGCAGTATTTT. Amino acid sequence: CASKRTGARGADTQYF.

The chain has TRBV28 and TRBJ2-1; TRBD2 matches at 11 bases. The junction had 5 bases not matched to a gene; V was cut back by 4 bases and J by 3 bases. The CDR3 is made up of 16 amino acids. CDR1 MDHEN and CDR2 SYDVKM come from the germline V gene. CDR3 sequence: CASSSTSGGFYNEQFF. The CDR3 DNA reads TGTGCCAGCAGTTCCACTAGCGGGGGATTCTACAATGAGCAGTTCTTC.

This clonotype came up many times. The rearrangement uses TRBV27 and TRBJ1-5; D uncertain. The CDR3 consists of 13 residues. The V gene lost 2 bases and the J gene lost 6 bases, with 8 bases spanning the gap. CDR1 is MNHEY and CDR2 is SMNVEV in the germline V gene (reference sequence). CDR3 amino acids: CASSLAGGQPQHF. Written as DNA, the CDR3 is TGTGCCAGCAGTTTAGCCGGCGGTCAGCCCCAGCATTTT.

This clonotype was observed many times. The V call is TRBV3-1, the J call TRBJ1-4, with TRBD1 identical over 8 bases. Germline values: CDR1 LGHDT, CDR2 YNNKEL (reference sequence). With V trimmed by 5 bases and J by 14 bases, 13 bases remained unmatched. The length of the CDR3 is 14 residues. The CDR3 loop reads CASSALGQAVRLFF. DNA for the CDR3: TGTGCCAGCAGCGCCCTGGGACAGGCGGTACGTCTGTTTTTT.

The chain carries TRBV10-3 and TRBJ2-7, with 7 positions matching TRBD2. This CDR3 comprises 13 residues. Germline CDR1 reads ENHRY; CDR2 reads SYGVKD. J was trimmed by 3 bases and V by 7 bases; bases with no gene match: 6. For the CDR3, the DNA is TGTGCCATCAAGGCGGGAGAGAACTACGAGCAGTACTTC. Translating gives CAIKAGENYEQYF.

In its sample, this clonotype was seen a few times. The chain recombines TRBV12-2 with TRBJ1-5; TRBD1, the table's D call, lacks a check against the DNA. TRBV12-2 is assigned pseudogene status. The CDR3 runs 18 residues. This chain's CDR3 is CASRQTGGPNLGNQPQHF. CDR3 sequence (DNA): TGTGCAAGTCGACAGACAGGGGGCCCAAATCTTGGCAATCAGCCCCAGCATTTT.

The chain uses TRBV3-1 and TRBJ2-7; TRBD2 might be the D (5 bases). Trimming took 0 bases from V and 5 from J, leaving 17 bases between them. This CDR3 spans 16 amino acids. Germline V gives CDR1 LGHDT, CDR2 YNNKEL (reference sequence). As DNA, the CDR3 is TGTGCCAGCAGCCAAGAGCTCAGCGGAAAATGGGACGAGCAGTACTTC. The encoded protein is CASSQELSGKWDEQYF.

The rearrangement uses TRBV6-2 or TRBV6-3 and TRBJ2-1; 9 bases agree with TRBD1. Trimming cost V 2 bases and J 6 bases; bases outside gene matches: 8. The CDR3 has 16 amino acids. The germline CDR1 and CDR2 sequences are MNHEY and SVGEGT. The chain's CDR3 is CASSYEGGTGPNEQFF. CDR3 bases: TGTGCCAGCAGTTACGAGGGAGGGACAGGGCCCAATGAGCAGTTCTTC.

V gene TRBV7-2 combines with J gene TRBJ2-7; 8 nucleotides agree with TRBD2. Trimming cost V 8 bases and J 4 bases; bases outside gene matches: 4. The CDR3 length is 12 residues. The V gene's germline CDR1 is SGHTA and CDR2 FQGNSA. CDR3 coding DNA: TGTGCCAGCGGCGGGAGGAAGTACGAGCAGTACTTC. Its protein product is CASGGRKYEQYF.

This clonotype was detected a few times. V is TRBV6-1 and J is TRBJ1-1; D possibly corresponds to TRBD1 (6 bases). The CDR3 is 14 amino acids. The germline V and J ends were trimmed by 1 base and 4 bases, with 10 bases remaining between them. CDR1 and CDR2 (germline): MNHNS, SASEGT. CDR3 sequence (DNA): TGTGCCAGCAGTGAAGTGACAGGTACCACTGAAGCTTTCTTT. Its protein is CASSEVTGTTEAFF.

This clonotype was observed at least ten times. The chain joins TRBV6-5 to TRBJ2-3; no reliable D call. Germline loops: CDR1 MNHEY, CDR2 SVGAGI. The CDR3 totals 12 residues. V was cut by 6 bases and J by 1 base, with 5 bases left in between. CDR3 in amino acids: CASSRGTDTQYF. The CDR3 coding sequence is TGTGCCAGCAGCCGGGGCACAGATACGCAGTATTTT.